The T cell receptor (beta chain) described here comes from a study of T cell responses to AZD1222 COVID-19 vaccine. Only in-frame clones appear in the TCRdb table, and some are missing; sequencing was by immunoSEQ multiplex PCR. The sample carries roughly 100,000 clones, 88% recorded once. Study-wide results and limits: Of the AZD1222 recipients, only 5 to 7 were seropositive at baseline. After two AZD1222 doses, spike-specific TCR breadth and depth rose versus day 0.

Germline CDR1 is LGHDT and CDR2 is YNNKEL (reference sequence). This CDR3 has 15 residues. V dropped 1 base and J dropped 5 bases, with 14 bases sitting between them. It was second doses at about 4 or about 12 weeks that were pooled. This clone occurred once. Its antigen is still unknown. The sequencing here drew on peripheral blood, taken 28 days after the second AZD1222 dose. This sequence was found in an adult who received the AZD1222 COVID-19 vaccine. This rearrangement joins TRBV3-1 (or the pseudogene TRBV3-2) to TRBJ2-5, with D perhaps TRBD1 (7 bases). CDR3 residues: CASSQVAGGLETQYF. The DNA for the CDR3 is TGTGCCAGCAGCCAAGTGGCAGGGGGGCTCGAGACCCAGTACTTC.